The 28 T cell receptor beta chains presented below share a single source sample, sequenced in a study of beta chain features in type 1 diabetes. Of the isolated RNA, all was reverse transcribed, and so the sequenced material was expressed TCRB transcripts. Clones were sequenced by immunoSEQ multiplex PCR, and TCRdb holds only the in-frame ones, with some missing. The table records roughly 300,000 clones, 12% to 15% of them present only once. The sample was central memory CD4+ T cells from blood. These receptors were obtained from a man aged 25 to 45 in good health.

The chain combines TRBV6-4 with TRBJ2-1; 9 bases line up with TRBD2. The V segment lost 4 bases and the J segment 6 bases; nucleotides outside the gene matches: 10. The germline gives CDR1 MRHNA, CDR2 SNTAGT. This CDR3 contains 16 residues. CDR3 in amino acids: CASSGPSAGGANEQFF. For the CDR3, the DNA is TGTGCCAGCAGTGGGCCCTCGGCGGGAGGGGCCAATGAGCAGTTCTTC.

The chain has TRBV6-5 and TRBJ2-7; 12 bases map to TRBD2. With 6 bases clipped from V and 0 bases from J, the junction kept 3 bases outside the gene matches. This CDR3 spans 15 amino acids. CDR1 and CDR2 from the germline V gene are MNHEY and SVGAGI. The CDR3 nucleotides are TGTGCCAGCAGCGGACTAGCGGGGAGCTCCTACGAGCAGTACGTC. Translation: CASSGLAGSSYEQYV.

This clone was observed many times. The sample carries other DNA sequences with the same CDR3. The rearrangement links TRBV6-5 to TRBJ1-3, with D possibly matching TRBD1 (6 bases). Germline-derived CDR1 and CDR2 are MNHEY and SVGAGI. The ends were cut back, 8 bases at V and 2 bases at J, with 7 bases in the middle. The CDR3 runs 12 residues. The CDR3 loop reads CASRGPGNTIYF. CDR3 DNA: TGTGCCAGCCGGGGGCCTGGAAACACCATATATTTT.

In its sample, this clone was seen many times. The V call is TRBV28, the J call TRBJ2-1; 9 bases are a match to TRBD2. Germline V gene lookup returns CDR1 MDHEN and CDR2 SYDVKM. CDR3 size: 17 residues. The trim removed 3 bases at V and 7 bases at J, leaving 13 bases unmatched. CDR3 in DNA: TGTGCCAGCAGTTTCCCCCTCCTAGCGGGGAGTTTGAATGAGCAGTTCTTC. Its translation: CASSFPLLAGSLNEQFF.

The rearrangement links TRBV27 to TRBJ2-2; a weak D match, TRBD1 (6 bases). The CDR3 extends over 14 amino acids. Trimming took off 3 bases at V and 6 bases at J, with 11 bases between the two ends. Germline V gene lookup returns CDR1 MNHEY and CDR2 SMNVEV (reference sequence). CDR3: CASSFQGYAGELFF. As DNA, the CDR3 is TGTGCCAGCAGTTTTCAGGGGTACGCCGGGGAGCTGTTTTTT.

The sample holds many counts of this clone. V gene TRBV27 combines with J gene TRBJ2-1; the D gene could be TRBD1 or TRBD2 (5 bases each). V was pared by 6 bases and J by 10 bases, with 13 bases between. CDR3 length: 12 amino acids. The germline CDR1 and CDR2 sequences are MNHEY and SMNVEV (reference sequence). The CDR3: CASSGIGGEQFF. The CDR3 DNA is TGTGCCAGCAGCGGAATTGGGGGAGAGCAGTTCTTC.

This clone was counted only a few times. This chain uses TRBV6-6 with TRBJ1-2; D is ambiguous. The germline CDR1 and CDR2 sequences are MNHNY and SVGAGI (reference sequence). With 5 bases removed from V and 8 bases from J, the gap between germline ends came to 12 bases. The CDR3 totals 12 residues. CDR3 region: CASSDKRSGYTF. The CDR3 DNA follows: TGTGCCAGCAGTGACAAGAGGAGCGGCTACACCTTC.

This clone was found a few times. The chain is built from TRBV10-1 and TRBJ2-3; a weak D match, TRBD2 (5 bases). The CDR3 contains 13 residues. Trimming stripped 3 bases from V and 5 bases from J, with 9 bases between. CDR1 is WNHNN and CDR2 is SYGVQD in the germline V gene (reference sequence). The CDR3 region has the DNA TGCGCCAGCAGTGAAGTGGCGGGAGATACGCAGTATTTT. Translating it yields CASSEVAGDTQYF.

DNA for the CDR3: TGTGCCAGCAGCTTGGGCCCGGTGGGGGAGACCCAGTACTTC. Protein product: CASSLGPVGETQYF. The chain is built from TRBV7-9 and TRBJ2-5; D is undetermined. V dropped 3 bases and J dropped 5 bases, with 13 bases sitting between them. Germline V CDR1 and CDR2: SEHNR, FQNEAQ (reference sequence). This CDR3 region has 14 residues.

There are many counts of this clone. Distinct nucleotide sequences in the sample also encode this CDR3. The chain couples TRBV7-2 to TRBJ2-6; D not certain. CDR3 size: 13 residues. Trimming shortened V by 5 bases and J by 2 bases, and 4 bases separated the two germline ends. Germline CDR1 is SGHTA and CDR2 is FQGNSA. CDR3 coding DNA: TGTGCCAGCAGCCCTCCTGGGGCCAACGTCCTGACTTTC. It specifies CASSPPGANVLTF.

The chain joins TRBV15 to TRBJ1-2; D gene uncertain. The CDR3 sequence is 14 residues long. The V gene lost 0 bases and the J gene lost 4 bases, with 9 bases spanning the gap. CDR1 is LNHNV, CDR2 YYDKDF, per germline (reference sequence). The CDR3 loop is CATSRDSVVYGYTF. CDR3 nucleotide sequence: TGTGCCACCAGCAGAGATAGCGTTGTCTATGGCTACACCTTC.

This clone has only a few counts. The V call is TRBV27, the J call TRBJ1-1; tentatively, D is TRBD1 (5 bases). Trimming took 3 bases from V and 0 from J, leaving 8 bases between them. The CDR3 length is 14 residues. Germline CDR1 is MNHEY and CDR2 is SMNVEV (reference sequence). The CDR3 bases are TGTGCCAGCAGTTTCGAGGGGATGAACACTGAAGCTTTCTTT. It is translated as CASSFEGMNTEAFF.

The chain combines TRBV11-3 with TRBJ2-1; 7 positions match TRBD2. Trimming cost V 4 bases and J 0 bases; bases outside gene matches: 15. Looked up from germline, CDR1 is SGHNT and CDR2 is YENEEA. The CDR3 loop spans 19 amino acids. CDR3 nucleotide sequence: TGTGCCAGCAGCTCCCCTATGATAGCGGGTTCAAGCTCCTACAATGAGCAGTTCTTC. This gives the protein CASSSPMIAGSSSYNEQFF. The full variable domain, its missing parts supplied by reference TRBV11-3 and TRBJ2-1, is EAGVVQSPRYKIIEKKQPVAFWCNPISGHNTLYWYLQNLGQGPELLIRYENEEAVDDSQLPKDRFSAERLKGVDSTLKIQPAELGDSAVYLCASSSPMIAGSSSYNEQFFGPGTRLTVL.

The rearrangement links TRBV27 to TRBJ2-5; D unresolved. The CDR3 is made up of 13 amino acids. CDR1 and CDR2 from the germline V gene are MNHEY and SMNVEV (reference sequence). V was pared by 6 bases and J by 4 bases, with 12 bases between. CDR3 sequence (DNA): TGTGCCAGCAGCTCAGGCAGGCGAGAGACCCAGTACTTC. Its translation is CASSSGRRETQYF.

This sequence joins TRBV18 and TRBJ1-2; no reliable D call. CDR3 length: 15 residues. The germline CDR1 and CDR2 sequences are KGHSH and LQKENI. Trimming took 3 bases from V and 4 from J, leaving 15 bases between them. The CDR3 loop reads CASSPSFEAFYGYTF. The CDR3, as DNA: TGTGCCAGCTCACCCAGTTTTGAGGCCTTCTATGGCTACACCTTC. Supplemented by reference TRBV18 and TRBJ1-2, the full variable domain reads NAGVMQNPRHLVRRRGQEARLRCSPMKGHSHVYWYRQLPEEGLKFMVYLQKENIIDESGMPKERFSAEFPKEGPSILRIQQVVRGDSAAYFCASSPSFEAFYGYTFGSGTRLTVV.

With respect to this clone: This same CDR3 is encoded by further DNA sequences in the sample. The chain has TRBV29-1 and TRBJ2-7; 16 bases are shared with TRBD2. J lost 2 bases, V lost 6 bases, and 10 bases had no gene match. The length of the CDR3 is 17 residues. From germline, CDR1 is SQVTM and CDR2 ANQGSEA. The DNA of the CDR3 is TGCAGCGTGCGTCGGGGACTAGCGGGGGGGAGTACCTACGAGCAGTACTTC. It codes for CSVRRGLAGGSTYEQYF.

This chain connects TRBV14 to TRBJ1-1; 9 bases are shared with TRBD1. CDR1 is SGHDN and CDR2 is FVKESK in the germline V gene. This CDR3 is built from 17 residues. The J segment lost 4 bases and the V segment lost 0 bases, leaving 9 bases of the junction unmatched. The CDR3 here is CASSQEHLGQGTTEAFF. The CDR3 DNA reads TGTGCCAGCAGCCAAGAACACCTCGGACAGGGGACCACTGAAGCTTTCTTT.

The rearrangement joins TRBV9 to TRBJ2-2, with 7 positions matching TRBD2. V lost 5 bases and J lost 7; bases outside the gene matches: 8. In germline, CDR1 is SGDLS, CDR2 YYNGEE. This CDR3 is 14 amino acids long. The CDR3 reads CASRTGTTLGELFF. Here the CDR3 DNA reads TGTGCCAGCAGAACCGGGACTACCCTCGGGGAGCTGTTTTTT.

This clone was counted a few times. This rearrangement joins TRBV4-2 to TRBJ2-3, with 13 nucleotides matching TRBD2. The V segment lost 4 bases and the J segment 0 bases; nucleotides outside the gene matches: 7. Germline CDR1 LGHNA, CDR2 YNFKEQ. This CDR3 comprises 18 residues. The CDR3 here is CASSLGTSGAPSTDTQYF. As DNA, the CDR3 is TGTGCCAGCAGCCTCGGGACTAGCGGGGCGCCTAGCACAGATACGCAGTATTTT.

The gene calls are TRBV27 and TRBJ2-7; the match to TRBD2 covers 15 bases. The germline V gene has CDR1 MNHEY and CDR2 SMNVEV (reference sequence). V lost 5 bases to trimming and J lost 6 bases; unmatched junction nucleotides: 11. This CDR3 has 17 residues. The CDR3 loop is CASSPSGLAGGPFEQYV. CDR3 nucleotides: TGTGCCAGCAGTCCTTCGGGACTAGCGGGAGGCCCTTTCGAGCAGTACGTC.

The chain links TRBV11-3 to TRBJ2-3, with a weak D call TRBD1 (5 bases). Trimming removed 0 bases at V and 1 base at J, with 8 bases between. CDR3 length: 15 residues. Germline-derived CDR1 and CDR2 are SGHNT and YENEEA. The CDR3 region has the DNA TGTGCCAGCAGCTTAGATATAGGGGGCACAGATACGCAGTATTTT. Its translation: CASSLDIGGTDTQYF.

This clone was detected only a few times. CDR3 DNA: TGTGCCAGCAGCCCCCTTACACGCAACACTGAAGCTTTCTTT. Translation gives CASSPLTRNTEAFF. This chain links TRBV5-4 with TRBJ1-1; D unclear. Germline CDR1 and CDR2: SGHNT and YYREEE (reference sequence). Trimming removed 4 bases from V and 2 bases from J, with 12 bases in between. The CDR3 runs to 14 residues.

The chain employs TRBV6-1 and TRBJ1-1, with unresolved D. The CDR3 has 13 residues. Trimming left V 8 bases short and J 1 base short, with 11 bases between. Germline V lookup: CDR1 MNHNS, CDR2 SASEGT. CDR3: CASLIWGNTEAFF. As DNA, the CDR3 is TGTGCCAGCTTAATTTGGGGGAACACTGAAGCTTTCTTT.

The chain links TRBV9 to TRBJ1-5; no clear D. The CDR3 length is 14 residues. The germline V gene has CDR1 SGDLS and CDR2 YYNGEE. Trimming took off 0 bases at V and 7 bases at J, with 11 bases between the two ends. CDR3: CASSVGVLGQPQHF. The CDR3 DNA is TGTGCCAGCAGCGTAGGGGTTCTAGGACAGCCCCAGCATTTT.

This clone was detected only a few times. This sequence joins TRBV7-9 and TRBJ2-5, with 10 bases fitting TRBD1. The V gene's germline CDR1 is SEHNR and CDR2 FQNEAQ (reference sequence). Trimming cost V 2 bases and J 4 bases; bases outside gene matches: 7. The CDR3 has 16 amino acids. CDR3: CASSLPRQGAGETQYF. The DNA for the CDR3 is TGTGCCAGCAGCTTACCCAGACAGGGGGCCGGAGAGACCCAGTACTTC.

The CDR3, as DNA: TGCGCCAGCAGCTTTGGCGGGACTAGCACAGATACGCAGTATTTT. Residues: CASSFGGTSTDTQYF. The chain is built from TRBV5-1 and TRBJ2-3, with D perhaps matching TRBD2 (6 bases). The germline V and J ends were trimmed by 2 bases and 0 bases, with 10 bases remaining between them. The CDR3 sequence is 15 residues long. Germline values: CDR1 SGHRS, CDR2 YFSETQ.

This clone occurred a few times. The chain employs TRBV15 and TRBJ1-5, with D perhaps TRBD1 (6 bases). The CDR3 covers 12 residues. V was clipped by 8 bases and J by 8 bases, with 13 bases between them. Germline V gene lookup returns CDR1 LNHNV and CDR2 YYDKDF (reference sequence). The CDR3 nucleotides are TGTGCCACCGCACAGGGCCGGGAGCCCCAGCATTTT. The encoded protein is CATAQGREPQHF.

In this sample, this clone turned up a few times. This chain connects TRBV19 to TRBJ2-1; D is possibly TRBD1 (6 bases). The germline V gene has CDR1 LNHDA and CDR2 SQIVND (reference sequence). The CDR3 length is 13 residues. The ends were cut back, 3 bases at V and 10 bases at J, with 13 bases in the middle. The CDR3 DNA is TGTGCCAGTAGTATCCGCACTCAGGGGGAGCAGTTCTTC. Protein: CASSIRTQGEQFF.